The next 26 T cell receptor beta chains were all read from a single sample in a study of radiotherapy plus CTLA-4 blockade in lung cancer. This table comes from immunoSEQ multiplex PCR, and its TCRdb copy is limited to in-frame clones, with some not included. The data hold under 55,000 clones, with approximately 80% observed a single time. Here the sequenced sample was peripheral blood, taken from a patient treated with radiotherapy plus ipilimumab. These receptor sequences come from a human donor with non-small cell lung cancer who had a partial response to radiotherapy plus ipilimumab.

The V gene is TRBV30, the J gene TRBJ2-6; possibly TRBD1 for D (5 bases). The CDR3 contains 14 residues. V shed 3 bases and J shed 8 bases, with 14 bases lying between them. CDR1 GTSNPN and CDR2 SVGIG come from the germline V gene (reference sequence). Here the CDR3 reads CAWSPGSFTNVLTF. As DNA, the CDR3 is TGTGCCTGGAGCCCAGGGTCATTCACCAACGTCCTGACTTTC. The variable domain in full, with the rest retrieved from reference TRBV30 and TRBJ2-6, is SQTIHQWPATLVQPVGSPLSLECTVEGTSNPNLYWYRQAAGRGLQLLFYSVGIGQISSEVPQNLSASRPQDRQFILSSKKLLLSDSGFYLCAWSPGSFTNVLTFGAGSRLTVL.

The V and J genes are TRBV7-2 and TRBJ1-2, with a tentative D call TRBD1 (5 bases). CDR3 length: 12 amino acids. CDR1 is SGHTA, CDR2 FQGNSA, per germline. CDR3 nucleotide sequence: TGTGCTGGGCGGAGGGGCGACTATGGCTACACCTTC. This sequence encodes CAGRRGDYGYTF.

There are a few counts of this clone. The CDR3 coding sequence is TGTGCCAGCAGTGAATACTTGGGCGGCTCGGGGCCCCTCCACTTT. It codes for CASSEYLGGSGPLHF. The rearrangement uses TRBV6-1 and TRBJ1-6; D unresolved. Trimming removed 2 bases at V and 13 bases at J, with 18 bases between. Germline V gene sequence: CDR1 MNHNS, CDR2 SASEGT. The CDR3 length is 15 residues.

The chain is built from TRBV5-5 and TRBJ1-6, with unresolved D. The germline gives CDR1 SGHKS, CDR2 YYEKEE (reference sequence). CDR3 length: 16 residues. The V end was cut by 0 bases, the J end by 0 bases, with 7 bases between. The CDR3 protein is CASSLGGSSYNSPLHF. CDR3 sequence (DNA): TGTGCCAGCAGCTTGGGCGGGAGCTCCTATAATTCACCCCTCCACTTT.

This clone was counted between two and nine times. V is TRBV6-6 and J is TRBJ1-2; TRBD1 agrees at 9 bases. The CDR3 loop spans 15 amino acids. CDR1 is MNHNY, CDR2 SVGAGI, per germline (reference sequence). With 4 bases clipped from V and 7 bases from J, the junction kept 10 bases outside the gene matches. The chain's CDR3 is CASSSTGTGWSGYTF. Written as DNA, the CDR3 is TGTGCCAGCAGTTCGACCGGGACAGGGTGGTCTGGCTACACCTTC.

V is TRBV6-5 and J is TRBJ2-1, with 7 bases matching TRBD2. V lost 6 bases, J lost 5 bases, and 10 bases stayed unmatched. The CDR3 spans 15 residues. Germline V gene data show CDR1 as MNHEY and CDR2 as SVGAGI. The CDR3 region is CASRSLRGSNNEQFF. The CDR3 nucleotides are TGTGCCAGCAGGAGTTTGCGGGGGAGCAACAATGAGCAGTTCTTC.

This chain uses TRBV5-1 with TRBJ2-3, with D possibly TRBD2 on 6 matching bases. This CDR3 is built from 15 residues. V lost 2 bases and J 1 base, leaving 11 bases between the germline ends. CDR1 is SGHRS and CDR2 is YFSETQ in the germline V gene. The CDR3 DNA reads TGCGCCAGCAGCTTTTATGGCGGGGGCACAGATACGCAGTATTTT. This gives the protein CASSFYGGGTDTQYF. Full variable domain (outside the CDR3, taken from reference TRBV5-1 and TRBJ2-3): KAGVTQTPRYLIKTRGQQVTLSCSPISGHRSVSWYQQTPGQGLQFLFEYFSETQRNKGNFPGRFSGRQFSNSRSEMNVSTLELGDSALYLCASSFYGGGTDTQYFGPGTRLTVL.

This chain joins TRBV15 and TRBJ2-1, with D possibly being TRBD1 (6 bases). Germline V lookup: CDR1 LNHNV, CDR2 YYDKDF (reference sequence). Trimming shortened V by 5 bases and J by 4 bases, and 15 bases separated the two germline ends. The CDR3 covers 15 residues. The CDR3 here is CATSVYREPYNEQFF. As DNA, the CDR3 is TGTGCCACCAGCGTATACAGGGAACCATACAATGAGCAGTTCTTC.

CDR3 sequence: CASSGDLYEQYF. CDR3 nucleotide sequence: TGTGCCAGCTCCGGAGACCTTTACGAGCAGTACTTC. This chain connects TRBV6-1 to TRBJ2-7; D is unclear. The CDR3 length is 12 residues. Germline assignment: CDR1 MNHNS and CDR2 SASEGT. The V and J ends lost 8 bases and 4 bases respectively, with 12 bases between them.

The chain has TRBV28 and TRBJ1-2; D gene unclear. V lost 5 bases, J lost 0 bases, and 10 bases lay in between. The CDR3 contains 14 residues. Per the germline V gene, CDR1 is MDHEN and CDR2 is SYDVKM. CDR3 in amino acids: CASSPGGTNYGYTF. The CDR3, as DNA: TGTGCCAGCAGTCCCGGAGGGACTAACTATGGCTACACCTTC.

The chain carries TRBV10-2 and TRBJ1-5; D possibly corresponds to TRBD1 (5 bases). The CDR3 has 16 residues. Trimming shortened V by 0 bases and J by 0 bases, and 9 bases separated the two germline ends. CDR1 is WSHSY and CDR2 is SAAADI in the germline V gene. For the CDR3, the DNA is TGCGCCAGCAGTGAGTCTCCAGGGAATAGCAATCAGCCCCAGCATTTT. Translating gives CASSESPGNSNQPQHF.

This clone turned up a few times. The chain recombines TRBV4-3 with TRBJ1-1; D gene unclear. Germline V lookup: CDR1 LGHNA, CDR2 YSLEER. V shed 1 base and J shed 6 bases, with 9 bases lying between them. The CDR3 has 13 amino acids. CDR3 coding DNA: TGCGCCAGCAGCCAAGCTAGGAAGTCTGAAGCTTTCTTT. Translated: CASSQARKSEAFF.

The chain links TRBV11-2 to TRBJ1-2; TRBD1 matches at 11 bases. V gave up 5 bases and J gave up 4 bases; unmatched junction bases: 6. Germline-derived CDR1 and CDR2 are SGHAT and FQNNGV. CDR3 length: 15 residues. The CDR3 DNA follows: TGTGCCAGCAGCCCTCGGACAGGGGGCGTCTATGGCTACACCTTC. It codes for CASSPRTGGVYGYTF.

The chain combines TRBV6-5 with TRBJ1-2; tentative D call: TRBD1 (6 bases). The CDR3 totals 15 residues. Germline assignment: CDR1 MNHEY and CDR2 SVGAGI. V shed 2 bases and J shed 5 bases, with 15 bases lying between them. DNA for the CDR3: TGTGCCAGCAGTTACGCGAGGACAGTAGCATATGGCTACACCTTC. This codes for CASSYARTVAYGYTF.

The rearrangement uses TRBV6-5 and TRBJ1-2; the match to TRBD1 covers 9 bases. The V gene end was trimmed by 4 bases and the J gene end by 0 bases; junction bases not matched to a gene: 3. This CDR3 is built from 15 residues. The germline CDR1 and CDR2 sequences are MNHEY and SVGAGI. CDR3 residues: CASSWGQGTNYGYTF. In DNA, the CDR3 is TGTGCCAGCAGTTGGGGACAGGGCACTAACTATGGCTACACCTTC.

This rearrangement joins TRBV7-8 to TRBJ1-6, with 8 positions matching TRBD1. Germline CDR1 and CDR2: SGHVS and FQNEAQ. The CDR3 sequence is 14 residues long. Trimming took 8 bases from V and 6 from J; bases not matched to a gene: 6. The CDR3 region is CASGRDRSNSPLHF. Written as DNA, the CDR3 is TGTGCCAGCGGCCGGGACAGGAGTAATTCACCCCTCCACTTT.

CDR3 region: CASSGAGGAYTEAFF. The CDR3 DNA is TGTGCCAGCAGTGGGGCAGGGGGCGCATACACTGAAGCTTTCTTT. The genes are TRBV27 and TRBJ1-1, with 8 bases matching TRBD1. With V trimmed by 5 bases and J by 3 bases, 8 bases remained unmatched. The V gene's germline CDR1 is MNHEY and CDR2 SMNVEV (reference sequence). This CDR3 is 15 amino acids long.

This clone was seen a few times. J is TRBJ2-7 and V is TRBV6-1, with D possibly TRBD1 on 6 matching bases. Germline lookup yields CDR1 MNHNS and CDR2 SASEGT. Trimming left V 7 bases short and J 7 bases short, with 20 bases between. CDR3 length: 14 amino acids. CDR3 sequence (DNA): TGTGCCAGCACGATTGAGGCAGGGGCCCTGGAGCAGTACTTC. Translated: CASTIEAGALEQYF.

The rearrangement uses TRBV6-1 and TRBJ1-2, with 7 bases that match TRBD1. V was pared by 3 bases and J by 3 bases, with 4 bases of the junction left unmatched. Germline CDR1 and CDR2: MNHNS and SASEGT. The CDR3 is 14 residues long. The CDR3 spells CASSEGQRDYGYTF. DNA for the CDR3: TGTGCCAGCAGTGAGGGACAGAGGGACTATGGCTACACCTTC.

The chain links TRBV4-1 to TRBJ2-5; D is perhaps TRBD1 (6 bases). Trimming pared 1 base from V and 2 bases from J, leaving 14 bases between. Germline CDR1 reads MGHRA; CDR2 reads YSYEKL. This CDR3 is 16 amino acids long. CDR3 DNA: TGCGCCAGCAGCCAAGGGACAGATCCAGAACAAGAGACCCAGTACTTC. This gives the protein CASSQGTDPEQETQYF.

J is TRBJ1-2 and V is TRBV6-1; D remains ambiguous. V was clipped by 2 bases and J by 2 bases, with 12 bases between them. This CDR3 spans 15 amino acids. Germline V gene lookup returns CDR1 MNHNS and CDR2 SASEGT. The CDR3 DNA is TGTGCCAGCAGTGAACAAGCAGGATCCAACTATGGCTACACCTTC. Translating it yields CASSEQAGSNYGYTF.

This sequence joins TRBV7-2 and TRBJ2-7, with 9 bases matching TRBD2. CDR3 length: 17 amino acids. V shed 5 bases, J shed 3 bases, and the junction held 14 bases outside the gene matches. CDR1 and CDR2 (germline): SGHTA, FQGNSA. CDR3 nucleotide sequence: TGTGCCAGCAGCCCAGGGACTAGCCGGCCGGCTCTCTACGAGCAGTACTTC. Protein: CASSPGTSRPALYEQYF. Combining the CDR3 with reference TRBV7-2 and TRBJ2-7 gives the whole variable domain GAGVSQSPSNKVTEKGKDVELRCDPISGHTALYWYRQSLGQGLEFLIYFQGNSAPDKSGLPSDRFSAERTGGSVSTLTIQRTQQEDSAVYLCASSPGTSRPALYEQYFGPGTRLTVT.

The CDR3 loop is CASSPGTTNYGYTF. Here the CDR3 DNA reads TGTGCCAGCAGCCCCGGGACAACTAACTATGGCTACACCTTC. The V call is TRBV5-6, the J call TRBJ1-2; weak D call: TRBD1 (6 bases). V was pared by 4 bases and J by 0 bases, with 10 bases between. Germline lookup yields CDR1 SGHDT and CDR2 YYEEEE. CDR3 size: 14 residues.

The V and J genes are TRBV4-3 and TRBJ2-1, with a tentative D call TRBD2 (5 bases). Trimming took off 0 bases at V and 7 bases at J, with 13 bases between the two ends. Germline lookup yields CDR1 LGHNA and CDR2 YSLEER. The CDR3 covers 15 residues. The CDR3 DNA sequence: TGCGCCAGCAGCCAAGAAGGACTTGGAATGAATGAGCAGTTCTTC. The encoded protein is CASSQEGLGMNEQFF.

The rearrangement joins TRBV5-4 to TRBJ2-4; D perhaps matches TRBD1 (7 bases). Trimming stripped 4 bases from V and 8 bases from J, with 16 bases between. Germline V gene sequence: CDR1 SGHNT, CDR2 YYREEE (reference sequence). The CDR3 sequence is 14 residues long. CDR3 nucleotides: TGTGCCAGCAGCCGGGGGACAGTTGGAGACATTCAGTACTTC. Protein sequence: CASSRGTVGDIQYF.

J is TRBJ2-7 and V is TRBV6-5, with D perhaps TRBD1 (5 bases). Trimming cost V 7 bases and J 7 bases, with 17 bases left between them. Germline V lookup: CDR1 MNHEY, CDR2 SVGAGI. CDR3 size: 13 residues. CDR3 coding DNA: TGTGCCAGCAATCCCAGGGCCGAAGGGGAGCAGTACTTC. Translated: CASNPRAEGEQYF.